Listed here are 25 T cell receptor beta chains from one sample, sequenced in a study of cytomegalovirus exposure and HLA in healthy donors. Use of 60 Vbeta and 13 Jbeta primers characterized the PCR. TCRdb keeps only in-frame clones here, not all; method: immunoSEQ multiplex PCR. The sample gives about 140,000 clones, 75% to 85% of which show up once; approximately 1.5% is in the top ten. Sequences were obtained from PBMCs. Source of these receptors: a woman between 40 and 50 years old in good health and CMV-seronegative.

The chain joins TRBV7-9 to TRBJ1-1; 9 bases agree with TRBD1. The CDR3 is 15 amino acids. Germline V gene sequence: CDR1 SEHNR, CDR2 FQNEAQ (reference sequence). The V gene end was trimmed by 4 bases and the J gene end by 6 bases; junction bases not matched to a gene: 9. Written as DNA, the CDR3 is TGTGCCAGCAGCTCCTTGGACAGGGGCGGCGCTGAAGCTTTCTTT. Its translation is CASSSLDRGGAEAFF.

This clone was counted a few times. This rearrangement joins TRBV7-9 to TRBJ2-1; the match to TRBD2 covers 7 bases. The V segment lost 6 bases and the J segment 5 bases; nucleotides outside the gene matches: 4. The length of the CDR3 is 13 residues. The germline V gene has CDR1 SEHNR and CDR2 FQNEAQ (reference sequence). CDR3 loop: CASRSTSNNEQFF. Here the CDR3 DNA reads TGTGCCAGCAGATCGACTAGCAACAATGAGCAGTTCTTC.

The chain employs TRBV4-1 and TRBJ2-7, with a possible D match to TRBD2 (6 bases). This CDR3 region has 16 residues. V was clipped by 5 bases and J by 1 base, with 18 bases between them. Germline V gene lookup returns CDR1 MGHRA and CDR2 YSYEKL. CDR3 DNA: TGCGCCAGCAGCTTGCTTACCGGGACTTCTTCCTACGAGCAGTACTTC. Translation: CASSLLTGTSSYEQYF.

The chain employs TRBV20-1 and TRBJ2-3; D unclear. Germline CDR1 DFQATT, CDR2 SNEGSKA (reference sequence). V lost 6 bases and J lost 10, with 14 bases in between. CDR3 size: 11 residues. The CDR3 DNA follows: TGCAGTGCCCCTAACCTCTCCCCGCAGTATTTT. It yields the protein CSAPNLSPQYF.

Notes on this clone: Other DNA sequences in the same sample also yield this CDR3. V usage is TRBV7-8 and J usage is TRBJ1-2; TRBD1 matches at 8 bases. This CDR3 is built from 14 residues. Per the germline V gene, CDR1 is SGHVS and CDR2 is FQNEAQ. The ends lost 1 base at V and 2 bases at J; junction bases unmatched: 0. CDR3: CASSLGTGNYGYTF. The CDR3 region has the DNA TGTGCCAGCAGCTTAGGGACAGGGAACTATGGCTACACCTTC.

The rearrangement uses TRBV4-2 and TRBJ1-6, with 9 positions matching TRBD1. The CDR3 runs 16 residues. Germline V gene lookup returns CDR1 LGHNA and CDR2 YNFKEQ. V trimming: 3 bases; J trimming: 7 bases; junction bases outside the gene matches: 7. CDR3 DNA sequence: TGTGCCAGCAGCCACGAGAGGACAGGGGTGAATTCACCCCTCCACTTT. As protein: CASSHERTGVNSPLHF.

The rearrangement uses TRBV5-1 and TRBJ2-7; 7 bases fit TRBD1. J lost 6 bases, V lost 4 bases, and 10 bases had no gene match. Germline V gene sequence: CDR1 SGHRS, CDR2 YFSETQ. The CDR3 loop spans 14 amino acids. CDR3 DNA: TGCGCCAGCAGCGTAGACAGGGTTGAAGGCGAGCAGTACTTC. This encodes CASSVDRVEGEQYF.

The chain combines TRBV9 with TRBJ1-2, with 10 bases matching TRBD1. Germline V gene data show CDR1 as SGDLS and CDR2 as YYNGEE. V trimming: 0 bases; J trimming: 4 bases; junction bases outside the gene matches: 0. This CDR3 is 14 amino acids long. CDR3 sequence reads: CASSVGDRGYGYTF. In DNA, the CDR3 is TGTGCCAGCAGCGTAGGGGACAGGGGCTATGGCTACACCTTC.

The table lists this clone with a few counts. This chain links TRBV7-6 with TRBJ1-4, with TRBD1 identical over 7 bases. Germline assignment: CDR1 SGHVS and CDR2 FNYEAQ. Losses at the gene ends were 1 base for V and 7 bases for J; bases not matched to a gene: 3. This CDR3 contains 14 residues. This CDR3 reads CASSLGQGFEKLFF. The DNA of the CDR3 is TGTGCCAGCAGCTTAGGACAGGGCTTTGAAAAACTGTTTTTT. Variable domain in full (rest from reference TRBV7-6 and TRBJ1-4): GAGVSQSPRYKVTKRGQDVALRCDPISGHVSLYWYRQALGQGPEFLTYFNYEAQQDKSGLPNDRFSAERPEGSISTLTIQRTEQRDSAMYRCASSLGQGFEKLFFGSGTQLSVL.

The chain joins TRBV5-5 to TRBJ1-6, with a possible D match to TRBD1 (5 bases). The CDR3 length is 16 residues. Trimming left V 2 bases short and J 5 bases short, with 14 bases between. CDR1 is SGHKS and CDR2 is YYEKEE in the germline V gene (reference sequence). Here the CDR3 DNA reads TGTGCCAGCAGCTTCTTAGTGTCAGGGAATAATTCACCCCTCCACTTT. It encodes CASSFLVSGNNSPLHF.

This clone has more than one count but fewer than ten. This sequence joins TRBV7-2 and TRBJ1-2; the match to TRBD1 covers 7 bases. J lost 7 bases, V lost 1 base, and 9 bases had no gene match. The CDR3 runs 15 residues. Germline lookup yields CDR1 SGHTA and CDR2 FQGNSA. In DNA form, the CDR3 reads TGTGCCAGCAGCTTAGTTCAGGGTTGGGACAGTGGCTACACCTTC. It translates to CASSLVQGWDSGYTF.

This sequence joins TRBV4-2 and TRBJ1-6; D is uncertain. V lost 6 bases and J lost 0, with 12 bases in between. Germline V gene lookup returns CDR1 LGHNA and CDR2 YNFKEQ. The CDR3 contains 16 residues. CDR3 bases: TGTGCCAGCAGTCGGCAACAGAGCTCCTATAATTCACCCCTCCACTTT. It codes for CASSRQQSSYNSPLHF.

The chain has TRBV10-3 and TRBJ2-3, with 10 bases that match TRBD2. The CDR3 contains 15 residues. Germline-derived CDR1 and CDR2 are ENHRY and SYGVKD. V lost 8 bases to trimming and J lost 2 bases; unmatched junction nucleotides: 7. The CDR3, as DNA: TGTGCCATCTGGGCTAGCGGGGGTATCACAGATACGCAGTATTTT. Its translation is CAIWASGGITDTQYF.

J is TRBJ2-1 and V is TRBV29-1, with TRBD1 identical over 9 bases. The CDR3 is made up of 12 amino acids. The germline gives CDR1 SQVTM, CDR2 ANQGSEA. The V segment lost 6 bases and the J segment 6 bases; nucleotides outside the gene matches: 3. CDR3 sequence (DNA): TGCAGCGTAGGGACAGGGCTCAATGAGCAGTTCTTC. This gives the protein CSVGTGLNEQFF.

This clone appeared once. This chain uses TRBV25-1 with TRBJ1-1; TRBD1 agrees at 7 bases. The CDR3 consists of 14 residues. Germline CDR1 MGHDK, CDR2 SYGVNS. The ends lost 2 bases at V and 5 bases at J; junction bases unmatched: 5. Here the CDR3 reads CASSEPGTETEAFF. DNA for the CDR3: TGTGCCAGCAGTGAACCAGGGACAGAGACTGAAGCTTTCTTT.

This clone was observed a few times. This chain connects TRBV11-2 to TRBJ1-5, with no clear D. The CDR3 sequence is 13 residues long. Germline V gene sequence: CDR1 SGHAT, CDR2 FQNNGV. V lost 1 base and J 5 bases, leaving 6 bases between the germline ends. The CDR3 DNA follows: TGTGCCAGCAGCTTAGGTTATTATCAGCCCCAGCATTTT. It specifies CASSLGYYQPQHF.

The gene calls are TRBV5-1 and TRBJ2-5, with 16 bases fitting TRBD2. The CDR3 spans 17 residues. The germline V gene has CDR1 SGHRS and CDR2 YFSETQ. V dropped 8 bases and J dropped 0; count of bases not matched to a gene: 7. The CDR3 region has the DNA TGCGCCAGAACCACGGGACTAGCGGGGGGGAACCAAGAGACCCAGTACTTC. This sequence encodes CARTTGLAGGNQETQYF.

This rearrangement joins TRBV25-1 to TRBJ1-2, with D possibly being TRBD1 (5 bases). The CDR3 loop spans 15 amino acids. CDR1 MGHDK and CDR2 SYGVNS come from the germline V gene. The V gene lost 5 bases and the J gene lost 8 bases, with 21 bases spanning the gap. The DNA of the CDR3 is TGTGCCAGCAGTCCCGCGGGGACGGAGGCAGGGGGCTACACCTTC. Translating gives CASSPAGTEAGGYTF.

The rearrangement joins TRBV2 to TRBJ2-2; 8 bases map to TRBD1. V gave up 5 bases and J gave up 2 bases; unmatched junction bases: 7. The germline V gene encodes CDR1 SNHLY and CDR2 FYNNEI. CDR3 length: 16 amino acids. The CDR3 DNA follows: TGTGCCAGCAGTTACGGACAGGGTGCAAACACCGGGGAGCTGTTTTTT. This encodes CASSYGQGANTGELFF.

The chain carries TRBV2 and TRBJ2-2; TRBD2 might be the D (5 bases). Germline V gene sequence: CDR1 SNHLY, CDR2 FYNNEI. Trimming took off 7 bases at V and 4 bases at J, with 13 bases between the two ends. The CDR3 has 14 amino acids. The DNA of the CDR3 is TGTGCCAGCAAGGAGCTAGCAGGCACCGGGGAGCTGTTTTTT. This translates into CASKELAGTGELFF. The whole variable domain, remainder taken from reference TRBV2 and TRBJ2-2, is EPEVTQTPSHQVTQMGQEVILRCVPISNHLYFYWYRQILGQKVEFLVSFYNNEISEKSEIFDDQFSVERPDGSNFTLKIRSTKLEDSAMYFCASKELAGTGELFFGEGSRLTVL.

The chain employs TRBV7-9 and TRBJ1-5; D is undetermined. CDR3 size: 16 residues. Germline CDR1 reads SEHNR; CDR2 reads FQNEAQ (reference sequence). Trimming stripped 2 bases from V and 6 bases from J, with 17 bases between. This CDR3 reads CASSLNNEVNPQPQHF. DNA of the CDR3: TGTGCCAGCAGCTTAAATAATGAGGTAAACCCTCAGCCCCAGCATTTT.

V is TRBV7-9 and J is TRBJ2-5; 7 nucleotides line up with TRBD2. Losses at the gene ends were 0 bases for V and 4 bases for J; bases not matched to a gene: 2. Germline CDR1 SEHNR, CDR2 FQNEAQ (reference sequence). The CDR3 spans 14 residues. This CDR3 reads CASSLAGGTETQYF. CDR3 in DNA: TGTGCCAGCAGCTTAGCGGGGGGGACAGAGACCCAGTACTTC.

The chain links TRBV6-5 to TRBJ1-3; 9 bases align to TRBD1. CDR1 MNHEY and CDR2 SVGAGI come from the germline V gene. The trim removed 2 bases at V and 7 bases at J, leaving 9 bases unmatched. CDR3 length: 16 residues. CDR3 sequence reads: CASSYAEGQGLNTIYF. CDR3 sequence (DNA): TGTGCCAGCAGTTACGCGGAGGGACAGGGCTTGAACACCATATATTTT.

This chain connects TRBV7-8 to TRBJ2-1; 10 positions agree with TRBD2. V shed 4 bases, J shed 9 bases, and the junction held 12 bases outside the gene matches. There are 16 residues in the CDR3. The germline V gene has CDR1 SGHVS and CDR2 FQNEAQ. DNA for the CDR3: TGTGCCAGCAGCTCGTTCCTGAGCGGGGGGGCAGTTGAGCAGTTCTTC. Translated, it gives CASSSFLSGGAVEQFF.

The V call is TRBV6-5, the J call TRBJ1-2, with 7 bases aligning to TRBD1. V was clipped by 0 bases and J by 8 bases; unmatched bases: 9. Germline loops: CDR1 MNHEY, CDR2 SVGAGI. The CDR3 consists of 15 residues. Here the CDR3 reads CASSYSRLTGSGYTF. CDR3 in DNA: TGTGCCAGCAGTTACTCCCGCCTGACAGGGTCCGGCTACACCTTC.